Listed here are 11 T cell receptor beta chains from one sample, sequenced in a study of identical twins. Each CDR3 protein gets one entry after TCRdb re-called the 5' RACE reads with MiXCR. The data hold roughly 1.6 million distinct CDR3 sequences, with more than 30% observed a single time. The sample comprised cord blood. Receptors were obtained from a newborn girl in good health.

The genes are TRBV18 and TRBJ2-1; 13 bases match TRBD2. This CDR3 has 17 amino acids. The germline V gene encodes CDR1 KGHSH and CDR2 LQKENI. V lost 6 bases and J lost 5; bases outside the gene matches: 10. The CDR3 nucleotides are TGTGCCAGCTCCCCTAGCAGAGGGACTAGCGGGAACAATGAGCAGTTCTTC. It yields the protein CASSPSRGTSGNNEQFF.

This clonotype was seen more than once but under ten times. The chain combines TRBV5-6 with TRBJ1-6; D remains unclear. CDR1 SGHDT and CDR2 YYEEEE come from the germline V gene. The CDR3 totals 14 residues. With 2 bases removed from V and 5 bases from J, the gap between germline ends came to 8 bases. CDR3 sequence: CASSFQENNSPLHF. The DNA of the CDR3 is TGTGCCAGCAGCTTTCAGGAGAATAATTCACCCCTCCACTTT.

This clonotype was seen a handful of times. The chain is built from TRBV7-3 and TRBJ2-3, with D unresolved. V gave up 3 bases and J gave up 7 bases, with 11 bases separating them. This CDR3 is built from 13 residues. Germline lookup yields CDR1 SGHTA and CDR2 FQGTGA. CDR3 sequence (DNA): TGTGCCAGCAGCTTCGACCCCGGGCATACGCAGTATTTT. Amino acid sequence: CASSFDPGHTQYF.

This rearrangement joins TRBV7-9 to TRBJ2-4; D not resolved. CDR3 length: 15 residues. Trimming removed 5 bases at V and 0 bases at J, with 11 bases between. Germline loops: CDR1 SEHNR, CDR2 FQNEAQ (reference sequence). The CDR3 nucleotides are TGTGCCAGCAGCCCGTACAAGGGAGCCAAAAACATTCAGTACTTC. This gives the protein CASSPYKGAKNIQYF.

As DNA, the CDR3 is TGCAGTGCTAGAGCGGGGGGGCGCTCCTACGAGCAGTACTTC. Encoded protein: CSARAGGRSYEQYF. The V and J genes are TRBV20-1 and TRBJ2-7; 8 bases fit TRBD2. The V segment lost 1 base and the J segment 0 bases; nucleotides outside the gene matches: 2. Germline CDR1 and CDR2: DFQATT and SNEGSKA (reference sequence). This CDR3 region has 14 residues.

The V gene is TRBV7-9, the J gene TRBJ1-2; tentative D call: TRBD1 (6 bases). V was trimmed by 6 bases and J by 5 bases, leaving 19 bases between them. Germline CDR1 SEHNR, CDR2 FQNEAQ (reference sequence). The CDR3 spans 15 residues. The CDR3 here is CASSRTVTDRYGYTF. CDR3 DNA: TGTGCCAGCAGTAGGACAGTTACGGATAGGTATGGCTACACCTTC.

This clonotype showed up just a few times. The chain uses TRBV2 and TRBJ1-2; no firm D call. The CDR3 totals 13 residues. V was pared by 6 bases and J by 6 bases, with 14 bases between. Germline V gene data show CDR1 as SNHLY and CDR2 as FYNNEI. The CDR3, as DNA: TGTGCCAGCAGAGGCCGCCGCGGACATGGCTACACCTTC. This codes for CASRGRRGHGYTF.

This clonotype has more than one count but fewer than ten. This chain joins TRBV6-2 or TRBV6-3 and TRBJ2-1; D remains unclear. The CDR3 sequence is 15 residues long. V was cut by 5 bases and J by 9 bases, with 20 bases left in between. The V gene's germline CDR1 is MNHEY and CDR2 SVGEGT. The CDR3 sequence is CASSVTDLGDTEQFF. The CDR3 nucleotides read TGTGCCAGCAGTGTGACCGACCTAGGTGATACTGAGCAGTTCTTC.

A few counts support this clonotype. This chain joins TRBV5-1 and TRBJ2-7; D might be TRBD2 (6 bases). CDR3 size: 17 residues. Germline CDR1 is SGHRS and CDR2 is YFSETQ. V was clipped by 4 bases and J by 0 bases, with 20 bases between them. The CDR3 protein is CASSPTLRDFGSYEQYF. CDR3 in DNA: TGCGCCAGCAGCCCTACACTCCGGGACTTTGGCTCCTACGAGCAGTACTTC.

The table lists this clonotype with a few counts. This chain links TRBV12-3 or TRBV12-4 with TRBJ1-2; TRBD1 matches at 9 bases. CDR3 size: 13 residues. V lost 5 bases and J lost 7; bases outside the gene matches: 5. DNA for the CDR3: TGTGCCAGCAGTCCCGGACAGGGGACTGGCTACACCTTC. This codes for CASSPGQGTGYTF.

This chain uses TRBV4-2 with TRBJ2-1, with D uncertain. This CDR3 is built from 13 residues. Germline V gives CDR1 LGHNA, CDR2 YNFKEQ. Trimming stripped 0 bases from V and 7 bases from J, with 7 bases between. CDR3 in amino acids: CASSQDKWNEQFF. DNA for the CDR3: TGTGCCAGCAGCCAAGATAAGTGGAATGAGCAGTTCTTC.